This entry lists 15 T cell receptor beta chains sequenced from one sample in a study of cytomegalovirus exposure and HLA in healthy donors. Sequenced by immunoSEQ multiplex PCR; TCRdb stores in-frame clones only, minus some. Of approximately 70,000 clones detected, approximately 94% appear once; the ten largest clones hold approximately 3%. Specimen: PBMCs. The receptor set was obtained from a woman aged 18 to 35 in good health and CMV-seropositive.

The chain joins TRBV5-3 to TRBJ2-5, with 8 bases matching TRBD2. TRBV5-3 is an open reading frame, and its role is uncertain. The CDR3 consists of 16 residues. Trimming removed 10 bases from V and 1 base from J; junction bases left unmatched: 15. The CDR3 reads CAWGDGLAPTQETQYF. The CDR3 bases are TGTGCCTGGGGAGATGGACTAGCCCCTACCCAAGAGACCCAGTACTTC.

The chain has TRBV19 and TRBJ1-1; no definite D call. Germline lookup yields CDR1 LNHDA and CDR2 SQIVND (reference sequence). CDR3 size: 14 residues. Trimming removed 6 bases from V and 0 bases from J, with 11 bases in between. In nucleotides, the CDR3 is TGTGCCAGTAGGCGGGTTGGGGTGAACACTGAAGCTTTCTTT. Protein product: CASRRVGVNTEAFF.

The J gene is TRBJ2-3, the V gene TRBV15, with D maybe TRBD2 (6 bases). Germline V gene data show CDR1 as LNHNV and CDR2 as YYDKDF (reference sequence). V shed 0 bases and J shed 6 bases, with 10 bases lying between them. The CDR3 extends over 14 amino acids. CDR3 residues: CATSRELAWDTQYF. The CDR3 nucleotides are TGTGCCACCAGCAGAGAACTAGCATGGGATACGCAGTATTTT.

The chain combines TRBV6-5 with TRBJ2-7; D ambiguous. V shed 6 bases and J shed 4 bases, with 7 bases lying between them. CDR3 length: 11 amino acids. CDR1 MNHEY and CDR2 SVGAGI come from the germline V gene. As DNA, the CDR3 is TGTGCCAGCAGGCGGATTTACGAGCAGTACTTC. Translation gives CASRRIYEQYF.

This clone was detected a few times. This sequence joins TRBV5-1 and TRBJ2-5; a possible D gene is TRBD1 (7 bases). The CDR3 is 16 amino acids. V was trimmed by 4 bases and J by 5 bases, leaving 21 bases between them. Per germline, CDR1 SGHRS and CDR2 YFSETQ. CDR3 region: CASSRRGDWSGETQYF. The CDR3 DNA is TGCGCCAGCAGCCGCAGGGGGGACTGGTCTGGGGAGACCCAGTACTTC.

The chain is built from TRBV28 and TRBJ2-7, with D perhaps TRBD2 (7 bases). The CDR3 extends over 15 amino acids. The V gene's germline CDR1 is MDHEN and CDR2 SYDVKM. V lost 8 bases, J lost 1 base, and 18 bases lay in between. The CDR3: CASQRPGGLSYEQYF. CDR3 in DNA: TGTGCCAGCCAACGCCCCGGGGGGCTGTCCTACGAGCAGTACTTC.

The J gene is TRBJ2-3, the V gene TRBV10-3; 11 bases match TRBD2. Per the germline V gene, CDR1 is ENHRY and CDR2 is SYGVKD. V dropped 7 bases and J dropped 2; count of bases not matched to a gene: 2. This CDR3 has 14 residues. The CDR3 sequence: CAIKGLADTDTQYF. The CDR3 nucleotides are TGTGCCATCAAGGGACTAGCGGACACAGATACGCAGTATTTT.

This rearrangement joins TRBV7-2 to TRBJ2-7, with D possibly matching TRBD2 (5 bases). Germline V gene data show CDR1 as SGHTA and CDR2 as FQGNSA. V was clipped by 1 base and J by 7 bases, with 17 bases between them. This CDR3 contains 15 residues. The CDR3 sequence is CASSLVTRPSLEQYF. The CDR3 DNA reads as TGTGCCAGCAGCTTAGTAACTAGACCGTCGTTGGAGCAGTACTTC.

V and J are TRBV6-5 and TRBJ1-1; 8 nucleotides align to TRBD1. CDR3 length equals 15 residues. In germline, CDR1 is MNHEY, CDR2 SVGAGI. V dropped 7 bases and J dropped 0; count of bases not matched to a gene: 7. Here the CDR3 reads CASTADRGMNTEAFF. As DNA, the CDR3 is TGTGCCAGCACCGCCGACAGGGGAATGAACACTGAAGCTTTCTTT.

The CDR3 DNA is TGTGCCAGCAGTGAAGGGTGGGGCAGTTCTAATGAAAAACTGTTTTTT. Translating it yields CASSEGWGSSNEKLFF. The chain recombines TRBV6-1 with TRBJ1-4; TRBD1 might be the D (5 bases). Germline V gives CDR1 MNHNS, CDR2 SASEGT. V was trimmed by 1 base and J by 3 bases, leaving 12 bases between them. This CDR3 spans 16 amino acids.

The chain has TRBV28 and TRBJ1-2; 7 bases map to TRBD1. Germline V gives CDR1 MDHEN, CDR2 SYDVKM. The CDR3 runs 13 residues. Trimming at V came to 11 bases and at J to 5 bases, leaving 11 bases not matched to a gene. CDR3 residues: CAAREGGGYGYTF. DNA of the CDR3: TGTGCCGCCAGGGAAGGGGGCGGGTATGGCTACACCTTC.

This chain connects TRBV6-1 to TRBJ2-3, with TRBD2 as a possible D gene (6 bases). Trimming left V 1 base short and J 2 bases short, with 19 bases between. The germline V gene has CDR1 MNHNS and CDR2 SASEGT. The CDR3 has 18 amino acids. CDR3 sequence reads: CASSEVPWDGGNTDTQYF. In nucleotides, the CDR3 is TGTGCCAGCAGTGAAGTTCCGTGGGACGGGGGAAACACAGATACGCAGTATTTT.

The chain has TRBV18 and TRBJ2-1; D unresolved. Germline values: CDR1 KGHSH, CDR2 LQKENI. This CDR3 comprises 13 residues. Trimming stripped 6 bases from V and 7 bases from J, with 13 bases between. CDR3 nucleotides: TGTGCCAGCTCTAATATTGTTCGGAATGAGCAGTTCTTC. Translated: CASSNIVRNEQFF.

This clone showed up just once. CDR3: CASSIKGLFYEQYF. As DNA, the CDR3 is TGTGCCAGTAGTATTAAGGGGCTGTTCTACGAGCAGTACTTC. The genes are TRBV19 and TRBJ2-7; tentative D call: TRBD1 (5 bases). The ends were cut back, 3 bases at V and 3 bases at J, with 12 bases in the middle. The V gene's germline CDR1 is LNHDA and CDR2 SQIVND (reference sequence). The CDR3 totals 14 residues.

The rearrangement uses TRBV7-3 and TRBJ2-1; 9 bases fit TRBD2. Unmatched junction bases numbered 3, after V lost 4 bases and J lost 2 bases. The germline V gene encodes CDR1 SGHTA and CDR2 FQGTGA. The CDR3 has 15 amino acids. This CDR3 reads CASSSLAGAYNEQFF. The CDR3 nucleotides are TGTGCCAGCAGCTCGTTAGCGGGAGCCTACAATGAGCAGTTCTTC. Filled out from reference TRBV7-3 and TRBJ2-1, the complete variable domain reads GAGVSQTPSNKVTEKGKYVELRCDPISGHTALYWYRQSLGQGPEFLIYFQGTGAADDSGLPNDRFFAVRPEGSVSTLKIQRTERGDSAVYLCASSSLAGAYNEQFFGPGTRLTVL.